This T cell receptor beta chain originates from a study of T cell changes during pregnancy in multiple sclerosis. Some clones are missing from TCRdb's copy, which holds only in-frame ones; the method was immunoSEQ multiplex PCR. The sample holds 50,000 to 60,000 clones; about 90% are singletons and the top ten take over 0.45%. This clone came up a few times. CDR1 and CDR2 from the germline V gene are MNHEY and SMNVEV (reference sequence). Deletions cut 6 bases from V and 4 bases from J, with 7 bases between. CDR3 length equals 11 residues. This receptor was obtained from a female donor with multiple sclerosis, enrolled in a pregnancy study. The specimen comprised CD4+ T cells from peripheral blood mononuclear cells, sampled in the first trimester of pregnancy. The V gene is TRBV27, the J gene TRBJ2-7; tentative D call: TRBD1 (6 bases). The DNA of the CDR3 is TGTGCCAGCAGCGACAGGTACGAGCAGTACTTC. Its protein product is CASSDRYEQYF.